These 27 T cell receptor beta chains share one sample of origin, sequenced in a study of T cell repertoires in cytomegalovirus infection. TCRdb re-called the reads through MiXCR, storing one row per CDR3 protein. Here the sample spans about 130,000 distinct CDR3 sequences, less than 9.5% being singletons. The sample consisted of PBMCs. These receptors were obtained from a human donor in good health (CMV status not recorded). Some clones in this sample may be carry-over from other donors' samples.

This clonotype was seen more than once but under ten times. The CDR3, as DNA: TGTGCCAGCAGCATTAACAGGGCCGAGCATTCCGATGGAAACACCATATATTTT. Translated, it gives CASSINRAEHSDGNTIYF. This chain links TRBV13 with TRBJ1-3, with TRBD1 as a possible D gene (6 bases). The ends were cut back, 5 bases at V and 3 bases at J, with 23 bases in the middle. The CDR3 covers 18 residues. Germline V gene sequence: CDR1 PRHDT, CDR2 FYEKMQ (reference sequence). The full variable domain, completed using reference TRBV13 and TRBJ1-3, is AAGVIQSPRHLIKEKRETATLKCYPIPRHDTVYWYQQGPGQDPQFLISFYEKMQSDKGSIPDRFSAQQFSDYHSELNMSSLELGDSALYFCASSINRAEHSDGNTIYFGEGSWLTVV.

The CDR3 loop reads CASSLAGQPSTDTQYF. Written as DNA, the CDR3 is TGTGCCAGCAGCTTAGCCGGACAGCCGAGCACAGATACGCAGTATTTT. V usage is TRBV7-2 and J usage is TRBJ2-3, with D perhaps matching TRBD1 (6 bases). CDR1 SGHTA and CDR2 FQGNSA come from the germline V gene. The CDR3 consists of 16 residues. Trimming took off 0 bases at V and 0 bases at J, with 10 bases between the two ends.

The chain combines TRBV5-1 with TRBJ1-2; D not certain. V was shortened by 4 bases and J by 4 bases, with 14 bases between the two germline ends. The CDR3 is made up of 14 amino acids. Germline V CDR1 and CDR2: SGHRS, YFSETQ. The CDR3 DNA reads as TGCGCCAGCAGCCCGGGCCCAGGTAGCTATGGCTACACCTTC. Its protein product is CASSPGPGSYGYTF.

V is TRBV29-1 and J is TRBJ1-6, with 7 bases lining up with TRBD1. CDR1 SQVTM and CDR2 ANQGSEA come from the germline V gene. V dropped 6 bases and J dropped 9; count of bases not matched to a gene: 5. This CDR3 spans 12 amino acids. CDR3 sequence: CSVWDSGSPLHF. The DNA for the CDR3 is TGCAGCGTCTGGGACAGCGGTTCACCCCTCCACTTT.

V usage is TRBV2 and J usage is TRBJ2-7; D perhaps matches TRBD1 (5 bases). CDR1 is SNHLY and CDR2 is FYNNEI in the germline V gene. This CDR3 comprises 15 residues. Trimming cost V 7 bases and J 2 bases, with 18 bases left between them. CDR3 coding DNA: TGTGCCAGCAATTTACAGCCAGGGAATACCTACGAGCAGTACTTC. Protein product: CASNLQPGNTYEQYF.

Ten or more counts support this clonotype. The chain recombines TRBV7-2 with TRBJ2-3; D not resolved. Germline values: CDR1 SGHTA, CDR2 FQGNSA. The CDR3 has 13 amino acids. V shed 5 bases and J shed 10 bases, with 16 bases lying between them. The CDR3 DNA follows: TGTGCCAGCAGCCTACCTTCTGAAAACCCGCAGTATTTT. Protein sequence: CASSLPSENPQYF.

This clonotype was counted many times. The CDR3 spells CASRDSNQPQHF. The CDR3 nucleotides read TGTGCCAGCAGGGACAGCAATCAGCCCCAGCATTTT. This chain uses TRBV28 with TRBJ1-5; no clear D. The ends were cut back, 6 bases at V and 1 base at J, with 4 bases in the middle. This CDR3 is built from 12 residues. CDR1 is MDHEN and CDR2 is SYDVKM in the germline V gene.

The chain joins TRBV4-2 to TRBJ2-1, with a tentative D call TRBD2 (7 bases). The CDR3 contains 15 residues. CDR1 LGHNA and CDR2 YNFKEQ come from the germline V gene. V was pared by 0 bases and J by 5 bases, with 11 bases between. CDR3: CASSQEGGADNEQFF. The DNA for the CDR3 is TGTGCCAGCAGCCAAGAGGGGGGGGCGGACAATGAGCAGTTCTTC.

Concerning this clonotype: Given a much more abundant clone one base away, this may be a read error. The chain uses TRBV4-1 and TRBJ2-1, with 9 bases identical to TRBD2. Germline CDR1 and CDR2: MGHRA and YSYEKL. The CDR3 spans 16 residues. CDR3 protein: CASSQDLAGGLSEQFF. In DNA, the CDR3 is TGTGCCAGCAGCCAAGATCTGGCGGGGGGGTTGAGTGAGCAGTTCTTC.

This clonotype was counted only a few times. The J gene is TRBJ2-7, the V gene TRBV15; D assignment may be TRBD1 or TRBD2 (6 bases each). The CDR3 is made up of 14 amino acids. Trimming removed 0 bases from V and 7 bases from J, with 13 bases in between. Germline CDR1 is LNHNV and CDR2 is YYDKDF (reference sequence). The CDR3, as DNA: TGTGCCACCAGCAGAGATAAGGGGGGCATAGAGCAGTACTTC. This gives the protein CATSRDKGGIEQYF.

This clonotype was seen many times. This chain links TRBV25-1 with TRBJ2-5, with 9 bases aligning to TRBD1. CDR1 MGHDK and CDR2 SYGVNS come from the germline V gene. This CDR3 contains 16 residues. V was clipped by 5 bases and J by 2 bases; unmatched bases: 9. The CDR3 DNA reads as TGTGCCAGCAGTTCGCATCCGGGACAGGGACAAGAGACCCAGTACTTC. Its protein product is CASSSHPGQGQETQYF.

The chain combines TRBV2 with TRBJ1-2; TRBD1 is a possible D gene (5 bases). This CDR3 region has 15 residues. Trimming removed 6 bases from V and 4 bases from J, with 18 bases in between. Per the germline V gene, CDR1 is SNHLY and CDR2 is FYNNEI. For the CDR3, the DNA is TGTGCCAGCAGCTACGTGGACACGTTAGGCTATGGCTACACCTTC. Residues: CASSYVDTLGYGYTF.

This clonotype was detected many times. This chain links TRBV19 with TRBJ1-1; no clear D. The CDR3 covers 14 residues. The ends were cut back, 7 bases at V and 4 bases at J, with 16 bases in the middle. From germline, CDR1 is LNHDA and CDR2 SQIVND (reference sequence). The CDR3 coding sequence is TGTGCCAGTAAGCCGCCCGGGGAAACCACTGAAGCTTTCTTT. Amino acid sequence: CASKPPGETTEAFF.

This clonotype was counted at least ten times. The rearrangement uses TRBV15 and TRBJ2-3; D gene ambiguous. Germline CDR1 and CDR2: LNHNV and YYDKDF (reference sequence). Trimming cost V 0 bases and J 0 bases, with 4 bases left between them. This CDR3 has 14 amino acids. This CDR3 is CATSRDTSTDTQYF. The CDR3 coding sequence is TGTGCCACCAGCAGAGATACTAGCACAGATACGCAGTATTTT.

This clonotype occurred many times. This chain connects TRBV7-2 to TRBJ2-5, with 11 nucleotides matching TRBD2. V dropped 2 bases and J dropped 6; count of bases not matched to a gene: 8. From germline, CDR1 is SGHTA and CDR2 FQGNSA. The CDR3 sequence is 16 residues long. The DNA for the CDR3 is TGTGCCAGCAGCTTACTAGCGGGGGGTACTATTAAGACCCAGTACTTC. Translating gives CASSLLAGGTIKTQYF. Filled out from reference TRBV7-2 and TRBJ2-5, the complete variable domain reads GAGVSQSPSNKVTEKGKDVELRCDPISGHTALYWYRQSLGQGLEFLIYFQGNSAPDKSGLPSDRFSAERTGGSVSTLTIQRTQQEDSAVYLCASSLLAGGTIKTQYFGPGTRLLVL.

This clonotype was recorded many times. The chain carries TRBV20-1 and TRBJ2-5, with D unclear. This CDR3 is 13 amino acids long. The ends were cut back, 3 bases at V and 2 bases at J, with 10 bases in the middle. Germline V gives CDR1 DFQATT, CDR2 SNEGSKA (reference sequence). The CDR3 DNA reads as TGCAGTGCTAGCTTACTAACACAAGAGACCCAGTACTTC. Its translation: CSASLLTQETQYF.

This clonotype has at least ten counts. CDR3 bases: TGTGCCAGCAGCGAAGGCCGGGGCCTAAACGAGCAGTACTTC. It yields the protein CASSEGRGLNEQYF. The V gene is TRBV9, the J gene TRBJ2-7; D may correspond to TRBD1 or TRBD2 (5 bases each). The germline V gene has CDR1 SGDLS and CDR2 YYNGEE. This CDR3 is built from 14 residues. Deletions cut 3 bases from V and 5 bases from J, with 15 bases between.

This clonotype was seen many times. The chain couples TRBV6-2 or TRBV6-3 to TRBJ2-1; D unclear. The V and J ends lost 2 bases and 6 bases respectively, with 5 bases between them. The CDR3 is made up of 12 amino acids. Germline CDR1 MNHEY, CDR2 SVGEGT. The chain's CDR3 is CASSYVRNEQFF. The CDR3 DNA is TGTGCCAGCAGTTACGTCCGCAATGAGCAGTTCTTC.

In this sample, this clonotype turned up a few times. The chain combines TRBV6-2 or TRBV6-3 with TRBJ1-1; D may be TRBD1 (5 bases). Germline V gene data show CDR1 as MNHEY and CDR2 as SVGEGT. Trimming took off 7 bases at V and 1 base at J, with 7 bases between the two ends. The CDR3 spans 12 residues. CDR3 coding DNA: TGTGCCAGCATGCAGGGGAACACTGAAGCTTTCTTT. This gives the protein CASMQGNTEAFF.

This clonotype was seen repeatedly, ten times or more. V and J are TRBV12-3 or TRBV12-4 and TRBJ1-1; D not resolved. V was pared by 3 bases and J by 10 bases, with 18 bases between. This CDR3 spans 14 amino acids. Here the CDR3 reads CASSFPGFGPRAFF. The CDR3 DNA reads TGTGCCAGCAGTTTTCCTGGTTTCGGACCCCGAGCTTTCTTT.

This clonotype has ten or more counts. The chain couples TRBV20-1 to TRBJ2-5; tentatively, D is TRBD1 (5 bases). The CDR3 length is 13 residues. CDR1 and CDR2 from the germline V gene are DFQATT and SNEGSKA (reference sequence). The CDR3 is CSTDSEAGETQYF. CDR3 sequence (DNA): TGCAGCACTGACTCCGAAGCAGGGGAGACCCAGTACTTC.

This clonotype has ten or more counts. The chain is built from TRBV7-2 and TRBJ2-5, with D perhaps assigned TRBD1 or TRBD2 (6 bases each). The V gene lost 7 bases and the J gene lost 1 base, with 13 bases spanning the gap. CDR3 size: 14 residues. CDR1 SGHTA and CDR2 FQGNSA come from the germline V gene. The CDR3 region is CASTLGGFQETQYF. Written as DNA, the CDR3 is TGTGCCAGCACCCTCGGGGGCTTCCAAGAGACCCAGTACTTC. Full variable domain (rest looked up from reference TRBV7-2 and TRBJ2-5): GAGVSQSPSNKVTEKGKDVELRCDPISGHTALYWYRQSLGQGLEFLIYFQGNSAPDKSGLPSDRFSAERTGGSVSTLTIQRTQQEDSAVYLCASTLGGFQETQYFGPGTRLLVL.

This clonotype occurred many times. This chain links TRBV28 with TRBJ2-2; D not certain. V dropped 10 bases and J dropped 1 base, with 7 bases sitting between them. The CDR3 sequence is 12 residues long. Germline assignment: CDR1 MDHEN and CDR2 SYDVKM. Written as DNA, the CDR3 is TGTGCCACGTCAGAGAACACCGGGGAGCTGTTTTTT. It encodes CATSENTGELFF.

This clonotype was seen at least ten times. This chain links TRBV28 with TRBJ2-5; D could derive from TRBD1 or TRBD2 (6 bases each). The germline gives CDR1 MDHEN, CDR2 SYDVKM. The CDR3 runs to 15 residues. V lost 6 bases to trimming and J lost 4 bases, with 18 bases between them. The CDR3 here is CASRLLVGGGETQYF. CDR3 nucleotide sequence: TGTGCCAGCAGACTTCTTGTAGGGGGAGGAGAGACCCAGTACTTC.

This chain uses TRBV7-9 with TRBJ1-1; D is possibly TRBD1 (5 bases). The V end was cut by 5 bases, the J end by 0 bases, with 16 bases between. The CDR3 consists of 16 residues. Per germline, CDR1 SEHNR and CDR2 FQNEAQ (reference sequence). The CDR3 region is CASSPRPTGMNTEAFF. The DNA of the CDR3 is TGTGCCAGCAGCCCTAGGCCTACAGGAATGAACACTGAAGCTTTCTTT.

This clonotype was found many times. The chain uses TRBV6-4 and TRBJ1-4; TRBD1 agrees at 10 bases. Losses at the gene ends were 3 bases for V and 9 bases for J; bases not matched to a gene: 7. CDR1 and CDR2 from the germline V gene are MRHNA and SNTAGT. This CDR3 is built from 15 residues. For the CDR3, the DNA is TGTGCCAGCAGTGAATCCGGGACAGGGGACAAAAAACTGTTTTTT. Protein: CASSESGTGDKKLFF.

This clonotype was seen ten or more times. The rearrangement joins TRBV11-3 to TRBJ1-1; D not resolved. Germline V gene sequence: CDR1 SGHNT, CDR2 YENEEA. The CDR3 is 13 amino acids. Trimming removed 1 base at V and 3 bases at J, with 6 bases between. The CDR3 here is CASSLGVYTEAFF. The CDR3 DNA sequence: TGTGCCAGCAGCTTAGGGGTTTACACTGAAGCTTTCTTT.